A selection of T cell receptor beta chains follows, all from one sample in a study of identical twins. One entry per CDR3 protein, called by TCRdb with MiXCR from the 5' RACE reads. The sample includes around 250,000 distinct CDR3 sequences, about an eighth seen only once; the top ten take roughly 4%. These data were likewise used in another study, on yellow fever vaccine responses in identical twins.

Specimen: memory (CD45RO+) T cells sorted from blood. The receptor set was obtained from a woman under 30 in good health. The CDR3 runs from the conserved cysteine through the conserved F or W. The D gene is left open where the match is weak. Where a row states a size, it is once, few, many or the class of an expanded clone; other rows omit it.

TRBJ1-1,NA,TRBV7-2,NA,CASSLVPGRGNTEAFF
TRBJ1-2,NA,TRBV5-1,many,CASSPGQSMGSYGYTF
TRBJ2-1,NA,TRBV10-1,few,CASSEPGTSDEQFF
TRBJ2-1,NA,TRBV29-1,many,CSARRGVNEQFF
TRBJ2-7,TRBD2,TRBV7-8,few,CASRVTSGGSYEQYF
TRBJ2-3,TRBD2,TRBV4-1,NA,CASSQDGASGRRDTQYF
TRBJ2-3,NA,TRBV6-1,few,CASSHLSSTDTQYF
TRBJ2-6,TRBD2,TRBV6-5,few,CASISGGSGANVLTF
TRBJ2-1,NA,TRBV6-4,many,CASSEGPSSYNEQFF
TRBJ1-2,NA,TRBV28,NA,CASSLNNGYTF
TRBJ2-1,NA,TRBV6-1,many,CASSEIRLLFYNEQFF
TRBJ2-2,NA,TRBV12-3/TRBV12-4,NA,CASSLETPNTGELFF
TRBJ2-7,TRBD1,TRBV5-1,many,CASSRTGDRYEQYF
TRBJ2-7,NA,TRBV27,NA,CASSFDGGEQYF
TRBJ2-1,TRBD2,TRBV3-1,many,CASSQDRETSGISEQFF
TRBJ2-1,NA,TRBV6-4,NA,CASSDGETPAGEQFF
TRBJ2-7,NA,TRBV6-5,few,CASSHRDHSYEQYF
TRBJ2-2,NA,TRBV10-3,NA,CAISARTGDKHTGELFF
TRBJ2-3,NA,TRBV5-5,few,CASSLGSGSADTQYF
TRBJ2-7,TRBD2,TRBV20-1,many,CSASTSGRHSYEQYF
TRBJ2-5,NA,TRBV6-4,NA,CASIDWTEETQYF
TRBJ2-6,NA,TRBV29-1,NA,CSVEAPGVVGANVLTF
TRBJ1-1,NA,TRBV12-3/TRBV12-4,many,CASESDGNTEAFF
TRBJ2-7,NA,TRBV29-1,many,CSGARDGVPYEQYF
TRBJ2-2,NA,TRBV2,NA,CASSSQPTGELFF
TRBJ2-3,NA,TRBV6-4,NA,CASSDGRQGSPHTQYF
TRBJ1-2,NA,TRBV4-2,NA,CASSQEVGGNYGYTF
TRBJ2-7,TRBD2,TRBV5-1,NA,CASSSNIGGDYEQYF
TRBJ1-2,NA,TRBV14,few,CASSQDIGVGYTF
TRBJ2-7,NA,TRBV7-2,few,CASSLAQGLYEQYF